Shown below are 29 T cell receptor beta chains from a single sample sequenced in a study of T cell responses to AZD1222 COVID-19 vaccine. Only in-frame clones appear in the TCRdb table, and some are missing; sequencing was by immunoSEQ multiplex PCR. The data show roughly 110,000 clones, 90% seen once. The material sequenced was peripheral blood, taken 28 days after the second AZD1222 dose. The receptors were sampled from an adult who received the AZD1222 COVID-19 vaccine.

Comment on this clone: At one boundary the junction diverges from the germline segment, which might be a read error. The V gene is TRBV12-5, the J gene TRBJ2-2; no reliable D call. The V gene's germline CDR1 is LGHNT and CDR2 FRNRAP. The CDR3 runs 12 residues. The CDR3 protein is CASGHNIGELFF. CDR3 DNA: TGTGCTAGTGGTCACAACATCGGGGAGCTGTTTTTT.

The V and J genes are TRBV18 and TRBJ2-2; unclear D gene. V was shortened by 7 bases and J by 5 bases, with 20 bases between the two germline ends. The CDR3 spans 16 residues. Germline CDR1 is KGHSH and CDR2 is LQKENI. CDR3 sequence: CASLSASKVGTGELFF. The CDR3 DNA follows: TGTGCCAGCTTATCCGCCAGCAAAGTAGGGACCGGGGAGCTGTTTTTT.

This CDR3 is CASSVGDRETQPQHF. The CDR3 nucleotides read TGTGCCAGCAGCGTAGGAGACAGGGAAACTCAGCCCCAGCATTTT. The chain links TRBV9 to TRBJ1-5; 7 bases align to TRBD1. Trimming took 0 bases from V and 6 from J; bases not matched to a gene: 6. CDR1 and CDR2 (germline): SGDLS, YYNGEE. CDR3 length: 15 residues.

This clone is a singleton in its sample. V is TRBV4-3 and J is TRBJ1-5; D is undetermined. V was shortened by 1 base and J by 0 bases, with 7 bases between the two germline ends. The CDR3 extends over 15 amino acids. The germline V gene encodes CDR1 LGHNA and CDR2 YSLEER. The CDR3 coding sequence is TGCGCCAGCAGCCAAGTTAGGACTAGCAATCAGCCCCAGCATTTT. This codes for CASSQVRTSNQPQHF.

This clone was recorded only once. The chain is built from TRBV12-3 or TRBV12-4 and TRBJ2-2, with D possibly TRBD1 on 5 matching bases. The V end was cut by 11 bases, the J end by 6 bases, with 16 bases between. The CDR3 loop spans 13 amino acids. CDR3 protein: CALGKGYSGELFF. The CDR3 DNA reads TGTGCCCTAGGAAAGGGGTATTCCGGGGAGCTGTTTTTT.

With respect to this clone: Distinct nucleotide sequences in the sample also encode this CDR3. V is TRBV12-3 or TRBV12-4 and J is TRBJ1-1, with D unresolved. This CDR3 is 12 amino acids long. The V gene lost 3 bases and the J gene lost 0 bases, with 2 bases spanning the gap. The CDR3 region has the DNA TGTGCCAGCAGTTTTGTGAACACTGAAGCTTTCTTT. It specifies CASSFVNTEAFF.

CDR3: CASSQGRAWGQPQHF. CDR3 bases: TGCGCCAGCAGCCAGGGACGGGCCTGGGGTCAGCCCCAGCATTTT. The V and J genes are TRBV4-1 and TRBJ1-5; a weak D match, TRBD1 (5 bases). In germline, CDR1 is MGHRA, CDR2 YSYEKL. The V end lost 3 bases, the J end lost 6 bases, and 15 bases lay between the germline ends. This CDR3 is 15 amino acids long.

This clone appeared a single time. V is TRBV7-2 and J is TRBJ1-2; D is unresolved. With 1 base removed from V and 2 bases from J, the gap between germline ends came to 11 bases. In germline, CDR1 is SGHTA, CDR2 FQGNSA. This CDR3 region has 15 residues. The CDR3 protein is CASSLVGQANYGYTF. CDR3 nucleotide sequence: TGTGCCAGCAGCTTAGTAGGCCAGGCCAACTATGGCTACACCTTC.

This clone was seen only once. The CDR3 DNA reads as TGCAGTGCTAGTGACAGAAATTTGGGCTACGAGCAGTACTTC. Translation: CSASDRNLGYEQYF. The rearrangement uses TRBV20-1 and TRBJ2-7, with a tentative D call TRBD1 (5 bases). CDR3 size: 14 residues. The ends were cut back, 3 bases at V and 3 bases at J, with 15 bases in the middle. CDR1 and CDR2 from the germline V gene are DFQATT and SNEGSKA (reference sequence).

For the CDR3, the DNA is TGTGCCAGCAGCTTCGCAGGGTTGAAGACCCAGTACTTC. Translated: CASSFAGLKTQYF. This chain uses TRBV7-2 with TRBJ2-5; a possible D gene is TRBD1 (5 bases). Germline CDR1 and CDR2: SGHTA and FQGNSA. The CDR3 consists of 13 residues. V lost 3 bases to trimming and J lost 6 bases, with 11 bases between them.

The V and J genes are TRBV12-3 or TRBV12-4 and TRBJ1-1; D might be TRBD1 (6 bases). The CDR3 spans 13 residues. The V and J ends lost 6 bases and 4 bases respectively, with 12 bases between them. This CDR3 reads CASSPTGATEAFF. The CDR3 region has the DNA TGTGCCAGCAGCCCGACGGGGGCCACTGAAGCTTTCTTT.

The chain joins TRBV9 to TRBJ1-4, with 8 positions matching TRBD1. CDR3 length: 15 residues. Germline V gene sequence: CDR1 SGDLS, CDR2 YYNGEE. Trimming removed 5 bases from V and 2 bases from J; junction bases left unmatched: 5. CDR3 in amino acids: CASSAYRGTNEKLFF. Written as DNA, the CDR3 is TGTGCCAGCAGTGCCTACAGGGGGACTAATGAAAAACTGTTTTTT.

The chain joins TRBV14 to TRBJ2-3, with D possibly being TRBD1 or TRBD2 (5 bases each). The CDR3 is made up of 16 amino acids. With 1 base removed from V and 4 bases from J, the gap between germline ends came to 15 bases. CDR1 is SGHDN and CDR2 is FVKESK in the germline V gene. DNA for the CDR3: TGTGCCAGCAGCCAAGGTTGGCGAGGGGTTGCAGATACGCAGTATTTT. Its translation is CASSQGWRGVADTQYF.

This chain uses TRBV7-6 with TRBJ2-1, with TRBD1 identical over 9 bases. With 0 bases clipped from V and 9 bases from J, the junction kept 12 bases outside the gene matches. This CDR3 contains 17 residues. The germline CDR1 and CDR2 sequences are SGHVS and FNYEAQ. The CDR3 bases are TGTGCCAGCAGCTTAGCCTCTGGGACAGGGTTTTTCGGTGAGCAGTTCTTC. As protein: CASSLASGTGFFGEQFF. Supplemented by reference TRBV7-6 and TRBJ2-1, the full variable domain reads GAGVSQSPRYKVTKRGQDVALRCDPISGHVSLYWYRQALGQGPEFLTYFNYEAQQDKSGLPNDRFSAERPEGSISTLTIQRTEQRDSAMYRCASSLASGTGFFGEQFFGPGTRLTVL.

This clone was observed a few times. Written as DNA, the CDR3 is TGTGCCAGCACTGTCGCTGGGGCCAACGTCCTGACTTTC. The encoded protein is CASTVAGANVLTF. The chain employs TRBV2 and TRBJ2-6; no clear D. Trimming stripped 7 bases from V and 2 bases from J, with 6 bases between. This CDR3 contains 13 residues. The germline CDR1 and CDR2 sequences are SNHLY and FYNNEI.

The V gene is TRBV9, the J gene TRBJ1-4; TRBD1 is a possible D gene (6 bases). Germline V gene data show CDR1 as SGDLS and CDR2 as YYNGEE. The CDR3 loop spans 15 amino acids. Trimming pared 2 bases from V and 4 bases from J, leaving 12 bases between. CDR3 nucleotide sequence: TGTGCCAGCAGCGTGGGGGGCAGGGATAATGAAAAACTGTTTTTT. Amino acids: CASSVGGRDNEKLFF.

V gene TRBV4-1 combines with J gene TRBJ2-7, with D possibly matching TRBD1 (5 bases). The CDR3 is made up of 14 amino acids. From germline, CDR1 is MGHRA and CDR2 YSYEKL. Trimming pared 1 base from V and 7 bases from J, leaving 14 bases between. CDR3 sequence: CASSQAQGSREQYF. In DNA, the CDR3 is TGCGCCAGCAGCCAAGCCCAGGGCTCGAGGGAGCAGTACTTC.

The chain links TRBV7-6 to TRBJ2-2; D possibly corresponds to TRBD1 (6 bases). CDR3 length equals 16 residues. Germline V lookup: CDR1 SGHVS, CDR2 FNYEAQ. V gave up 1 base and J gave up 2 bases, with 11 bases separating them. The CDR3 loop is CASSLVRDTNTGELFF. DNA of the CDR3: TGTGCCAGCAGCTTAGTCCGGGACACCAACACCGGGGAGCTGTTTTTT.

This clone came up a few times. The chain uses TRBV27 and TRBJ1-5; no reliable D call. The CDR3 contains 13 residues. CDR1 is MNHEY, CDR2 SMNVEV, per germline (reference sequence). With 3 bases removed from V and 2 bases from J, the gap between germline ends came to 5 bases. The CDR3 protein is CASSFLGNQPQHF. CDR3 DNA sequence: TGTGCCAGCAGTTTCTTGGGCAATCAGCCCCAGCATTTT.

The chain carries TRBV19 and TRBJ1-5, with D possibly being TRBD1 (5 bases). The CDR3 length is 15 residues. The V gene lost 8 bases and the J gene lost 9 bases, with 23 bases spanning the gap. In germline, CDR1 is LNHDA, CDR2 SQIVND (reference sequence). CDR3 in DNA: TGTGCCAGTGCCGAGGGGCAGGGTCCCTTTTTGCCCCAGCATTTT. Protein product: CASAEGQGPFLPQHF.

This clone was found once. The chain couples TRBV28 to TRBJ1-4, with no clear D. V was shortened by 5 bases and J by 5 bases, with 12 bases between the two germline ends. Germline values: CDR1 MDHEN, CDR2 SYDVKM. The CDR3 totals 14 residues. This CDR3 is CASSVGHGNEKLFF. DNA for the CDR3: TGTGCCAGCAGTGTGGGCCATGGGAATGAAAAACTGTTTTTT.

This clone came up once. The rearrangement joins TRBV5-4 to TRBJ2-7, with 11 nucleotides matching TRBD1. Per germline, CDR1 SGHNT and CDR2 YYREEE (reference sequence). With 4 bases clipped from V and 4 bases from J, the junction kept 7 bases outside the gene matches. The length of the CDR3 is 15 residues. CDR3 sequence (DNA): TGTGCCAGCAGCCCGGGGGACAGGGGGTTGTACGAGCAGTACTTC. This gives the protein CASSPGDRGLYEQYF.

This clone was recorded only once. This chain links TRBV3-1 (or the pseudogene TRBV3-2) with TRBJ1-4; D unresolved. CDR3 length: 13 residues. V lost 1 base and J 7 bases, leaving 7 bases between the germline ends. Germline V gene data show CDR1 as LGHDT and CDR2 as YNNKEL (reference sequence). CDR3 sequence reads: CASSQASFEKLFF. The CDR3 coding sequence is TGTGCCAGCAGCCAAGCCTCCTTTGAAAAACTGTTTTTT.

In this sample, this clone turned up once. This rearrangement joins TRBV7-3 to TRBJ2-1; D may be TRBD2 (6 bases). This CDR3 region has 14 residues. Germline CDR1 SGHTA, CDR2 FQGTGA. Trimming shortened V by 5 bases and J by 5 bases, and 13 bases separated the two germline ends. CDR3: CASSPTAGNNEQFF. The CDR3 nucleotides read TGTGCCAGCAGCCCGACAGCGGGCAACAATGAGCAGTTCTTC.

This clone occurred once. CDR3 amino acids: CASSLAPPKHSPLHF. Written as DNA, the CDR3 is TGTGCCAGCAGCTTAGCTCCCCCGAAACATTCACCCCTCCACTTT. The V gene is TRBV7-2, the J gene TRBJ1-6, with unresolved D. The germline gives CDR1 SGHTA, CDR2 FQGNSA. This CDR3 has 15 amino acids. Trimming shortened V by 0 bases and J by 8 bases, and 11 bases separated the two germline ends.

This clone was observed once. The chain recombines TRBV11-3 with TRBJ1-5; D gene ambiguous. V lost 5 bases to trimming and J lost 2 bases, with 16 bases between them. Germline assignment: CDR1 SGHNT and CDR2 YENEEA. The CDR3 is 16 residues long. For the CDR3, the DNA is TGTGCCAGCAGCGCCCGCTTAGTGTTGGGCAATCAGCCCCAGCATTTT. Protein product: CASSARLVLGNQPQHF.

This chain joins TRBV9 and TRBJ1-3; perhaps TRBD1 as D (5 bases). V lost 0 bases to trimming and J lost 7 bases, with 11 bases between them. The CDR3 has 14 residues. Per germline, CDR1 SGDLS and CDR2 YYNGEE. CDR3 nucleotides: TGTGCCAGCAGCGTAGGGGGCGAGGGCAACACCATATATTTT. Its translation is CASSVGGEGNTIYF.

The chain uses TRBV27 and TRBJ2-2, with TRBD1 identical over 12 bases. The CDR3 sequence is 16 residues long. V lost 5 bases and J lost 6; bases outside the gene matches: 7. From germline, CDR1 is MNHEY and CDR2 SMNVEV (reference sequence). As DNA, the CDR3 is TGTGCCAGCAGTCCCCGGGACAGGGGGCTTCCCGGGGAGCTGTTTTTT. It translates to CASSPRDRGLPGELFF.

The CDR3 protein is CASSNQGVNEQFF. In DNA, the CDR3 is TGTGCCAGTAGTAATCAGGGGGTCAATGAGCAGTTCTTC. The rearrangement joins TRBV19 to TRBJ2-1; 7 bases align to TRBD1. The CDR3 runs 13 residues. The V gene end was trimmed by 4 bases and the J gene end by 6 bases; junction bases not matched to a gene: 3. The germline V gene has CDR1 LNHDA and CDR2 SQIVND (reference sequence). Using reference TRBV19 and TRBJ2-1 for the parts outside the CDR3, the full variable domain is DGGITQSPKYLFRKEGQNVTLSCEQNLNHDAMYWYRQDPGQGLRLIYYSQIVNDFQKGDIAEGYSVSREKKESFPLTVTSAQKNPTAFYLCASSNQGVNEQFFGPGTRLTVL.